The entry below describes one T cell receptor beta chain. Its antigen is still unknown. This sample was included in a study of CD8+ T cells in alopecia areata. Study-level background: Patients given treatment had severity scored by the percentage of scalp area affected.

General study points: Lesional scalp exceeded normal scalp in clonality, especially in alopecia totalis/universalis.

Treatment specified: oral pan-JAK inhibitor, 5-10 mg twice daily. This CDR3 comprises 13 residues. Losses at the gene ends were 7 bases for V and 4 bases for J; bases not matched to a gene: 5. Germline lookup yields CDR1 SQVTM and CDR2 ANQGSEA. Sequencing used cDNA as its template, made by extracting RNA and reverse transcribing it. Assay used: immunoSEQ multiplex PCR; TCRdb lists only in-frame clones, some missing. The sample holds fewer than 250,000 clones, 35% to 40% seen once. This TCR was sampled from a human donor with alopecia areata. The material was CD4+ T cells sorted from blood, obtained at approximately week 31, from a patient treated with tofacitinib. The V gene is TRBV29-1, the J gene TRBJ2-7; 12 bases agree with TRBD1. CDR3 nucleotides: TGCAGCGCCGGGACAGGGGGCACTTACGAGCAGTACTTC. Translated: CSAGTGGTYEQYF.